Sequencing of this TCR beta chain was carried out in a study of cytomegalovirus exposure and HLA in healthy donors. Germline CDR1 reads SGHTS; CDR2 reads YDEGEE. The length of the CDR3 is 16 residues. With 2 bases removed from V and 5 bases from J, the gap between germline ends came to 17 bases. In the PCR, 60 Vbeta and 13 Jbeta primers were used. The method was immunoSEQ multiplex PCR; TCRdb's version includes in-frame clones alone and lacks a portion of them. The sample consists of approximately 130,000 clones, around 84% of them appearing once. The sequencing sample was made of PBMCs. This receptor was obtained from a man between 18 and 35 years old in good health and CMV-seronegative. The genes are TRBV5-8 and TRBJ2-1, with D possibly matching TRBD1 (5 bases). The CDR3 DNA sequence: TGTGCCAGCAGCTTCGTTGGCAGGGTGTATGACAATGAGCAGTTCTTC. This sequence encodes CASSFVGRVYDNEQFF.